One TCR beta chain is described in this entry. What it binds is not known. 5'RACE template switching with UMIs produced the TCR beta cDNA. Each CDR3 protein gets one entry in TCRdb, which reprocessed the 5' RACE reads and gives no DNA. The repertoire table contains 500,000 or so distinct CDR3 sequences. The data stem from a study of T cells expressing NK-cell markers. The CDR3 consists of 15 residues. In germline, CDR1 is SGHTA, CDR2 FQGTGA. Study outcomes and limitations: Dominance of the CD3+CD56-NKG2C+ fraction by these clonotypes also held in several donors. Five or six donors showed dominant NKG2C+ clonotypes comprising roughly 1.0-7.5% of their CD8+ T cells. Whether expanded NKG2C-expressing T cell clones recognize HCMV is unknown.

The chain employs TRBV7-3 and TRBJ2-3; TCRdb's D call, TRBD1, is unchecked because there is no DNA. This clonotype was obtained from a man aged 18 to 29 in good health. The sample taken for sequencing was blood T cells: a sorted CD56 or NKG2C T cell subset, CD4+ or CD8+ T cells, or bulk PBMC T cells (not recorded which). The CDR3 spells CASSLKGGGGDTQYF.